These 14 T cell receptor beta chains were sequenced from one sample in a study of beta chain features in type 1 diabetes. Broader study findings: Among all four CD4+ subsets, Type 1 diabetes patients had TCRB CDR3s that were moderately but significantly shorter.

Their cognate antigens are unknown. The entirety of the isolated RNA underwent reverse transcription, so expressed TCRB transcripts were sequenced. This table comes from immunoSEQ multiplex PCR, and its TCRdb copy is limited to in-frame clones, with some not included. Of 400,000 or so clones detected, 9.6% appear once; the ten largest clones hold about 0.6%. Sequencing input: central memory CD4+ T cells from blood. The origin of the receptors is a man aged 30-40 years with type 1 diabetes.

This sequence joins TRBV5-1 and TRBJ2-2, with D possibly called TRBD1 or TRBD2 (5 bases each). This CDR3 has 15 amino acids. Trimming left V 5 bases short and J 5 bases short, with 16 bases between. The germline V gene encodes CDR1 SGHRS and CDR2 YFSETQ. DNA of the CDR3: TGCGCCAGCAGTGATCAGGGTTCGGGGACCGGGGAGCTGTTTTTT. Amino acid sequence: CASSDQGSGTGELFF.

This rearrangement joins TRBV20-1 to TRBJ2-7, with D unresolved. This CDR3 is 11 amino acids long. V was trimmed by 4 bases and J by 2 bases, leaving 6 bases between them. Per germline, CDR1 DFQATT and CDR2 SNEGSKA (reference sequence). The CDR3 DNA follows: TGCAGTGCTAACCCTACCTACGAGCAGTACTTC. Translated: CSANPTYEQYF.

The genes are TRBV28 and TRBJ1-2; D perhaps matches TRBD1 (6 bases). The germline gives CDR1 MDHEN, CDR2 SYDVKM. This CDR3 comprises 15 residues. Between the trimmed V and J ends, which lost 3 bases and 7 bases, there was a span of 18 bases. Here the CDR3 DNA reads TGTGCCAGCAGTTTGGTGGGACACCCGGCGGGTGGCTACACCTTC. It codes for CASSLVGHPAGGYTF.

The rearrangement joins TRBV4-3 to TRBJ2-2, with TRBD1 identical over 10 bases. CDR1 and CDR2 from the germline V gene are LGHNA and YSLEER. V lost 4 bases and J lost 7; bases outside the gene matches: 9. The CDR3 covers 16 residues. CDR3: CASSPQSGQGSGELFF. CDR3 sequence (DNA): TGCGCCAGCAGCCCACAATCGGGACAGGGGAGCGGGGAGCTGTTTTTT.

Concerning this clone itself: This specimen includes other DNA sequences encoding the same CDR3. The chain recombines TRBV11-2 with TRBJ2-7, with D perhaps TRBD1 or TRBD2 (6 bases each). Trimming removed 4 bases from V and 0 bases from J, with 13 bases in between. Germline V CDR1 and CDR2: SGHAT, FQNNGV. The CDR3 length is 15 residues. CDR3 in amino acids: CASSSNRDSSYEQYF. The CDR3 DNA reads TGTGCCAGCAGCTCGAACAGGGACTCCTCCTACGAGCAGTACTTC.

This clone came up a few times. The chain joins TRBV4-3 to TRBJ2-1, with D tentatively TRBD2 (5 bases). Trimming left V 3 bases short and J 7 bases short, with 10 bases between. Germline V gene data show CDR1 as LGHNA and CDR2 as YSLEER. The CDR3 totals 13 residues. CDR3 DNA: TGCGCCAGCAGCCAGACGCTAGCTAATGAGCAGTTCTTC. Amino acids: CASSQTLANEQFF.

Turning to this clone: Other nucleotide sequences from this sample produce the same CDR3. This chain uses TRBV5-6 with TRBJ2-5; no definite D call. Germline-derived CDR1 and CDR2 are SGHDT and YYEEEE. CDR3 length: 11 amino acids. Trimming stripped 4 bases from V and 5 bases from J, with 6 bases between. CDR3 DNA: TGTGCCAGCAGCAGGCAGGAGACCCAGTACTTC. Protein product: CASSRQETQYF.

The chain joins TRBV7-2 to TRBJ1-5; D perhaps matches TRBD1 (6 bases). Germline V CDR1 and CDR2: SGHTA, FQGNSA. V was clipped by 5 bases and J by 3 bases, with 14 bases between them. CDR3 size: 15 residues. The CDR3 nucleotides are TGTGCCAGCAGCGGCTCCGGGGGCGCCAATCAGCCCCAGCATTTT. Translation gives CASSGSGGANQPQHF.

This clone occurred a few times. The chain has TRBV5-1 and TRBJ2-3; 9 nucleotides agree with TRBD2. This CDR3 region has 17 residues. Germline assignment: CDR1 SGHRS and CDR2 YFSETQ. Trimming removed 4 bases from V and 2 bases from J; junction bases left unmatched: 11. The CDR3 sequence: CASSRRASGEATDTQYF. DNA of the CDR3: TGCGCCAGCAGCCGGAGGGCTAGCGGGGAGGCCACAGATACGCAGTATTTT. The full variable domain, completed using reference TRBV5-1 and TRBJ2-3, is KAGVTQTPRYLIKTRGQQVTLSCSPISGHRSVSWYQQTPGQGLQFLFEYFSETQRNKGNFPGRFSGRQFSNSRSEMNVSTLELGDSALYLCASSRRASGEATDTQYFGPGTRLTVL.

This clone has more than one count but fewer than ten. The chain combines TRBV28 with TRBJ1-3, with unresolved D. The length of the CDR3 is 10 residues. Looked up from germline, CDR1 is MDHEN and CDR2 is SYDVKM. The CDR3 DNA reads TGTGCGGACTCCCGAAACACCATATATTTT. It yields the protein CADSRNTIYF.

This chain uses TRBV7-2 with TRBJ2-7; D possibly corresponds to TRBD1 (7 bases). Germline CDR1 SGHTA, CDR2 FQGNSA. With 9 bases removed from V and 7 bases from J, the gap between germline ends came to 22 bases. This CDR3 region has 14 residues. CDR3 sequence reads: CASSIAGRGEEQYF. The CDR3 DNA reads TGTGCCAGTAGTATTGCGGGCAGGGGGGAAGAGCAGTACTTC.

The V and J genes are TRBV6-5 and TRBJ2-3; 11 bases are shared with TRBD2. In germline, CDR1 is MNHEY, CDR2 SVGAGI. Losses at the gene ends were 4 bases for V and 4 bases for J; bases not matched to a gene: 4. CDR3 length: 15 residues. The CDR3 nucleotides read TGTGCCAGCAGTTTGTTGACTAGCGGGGCAGATACGCAGTATTTT. It translates to CASSLLTSGADTQYF.

This clone turned up a few times. The chain links TRBV27 to TRBJ1-5; possible D gene TRBD1, 6 bases. V lost 6 bases and J lost 7, with 13 bases in between. The CDR3 is made up of 13 amino acids. Germline assignment: CDR1 MNHEY and CDR2 SMNVEV (reference sequence). This chain's CDR3 is CASRTGLEQPQHF. CDR3 bases: TGTGCCAGCAGAACAGGGTTAGAGCAGCCCCAGCATTTT.

This clone was observed at least ten times. V usage is TRBV27 and J usage is TRBJ2-1, with D perhaps matching TRBD2 (5 bases). This CDR3 contains 14 residues. Germline V gene sequence: CDR1 MNHEY, CDR2 SMNVEV (reference sequence). With 0 bases removed from V and 10 bases from J, the gap between germline ends came to 13 bases. This CDR3 reads CASSLSRGGGEQFF. The CDR3 nucleotides read TGTGCCAGCAGTTTATCTAGAGGCGGCGGGGAGCAGTTCTTC.